This note documents a single T cell receptor (beta chain) sequence. This sample was included in a study of blood T cell repertoires in COVID-19. About the research overall: COVID-19 samples, acute and convalescent, were from the United States, Italy and Spain.

CDR3 length equals 15 residues. V dropped 7 bases and J dropped 4; count of bases not matched to a gene: 8. Profiled with immunoSEQ multiplex PCR; TCRdb holds only in-frame clones, not every one. This table holds around 380,000 clones, 80% to 90% found once. This chain connects TRBV23-1 to TRBJ1-3; 9 nucleotides match TRBD1. TRBV23-1 is placed among ORFs of uncertain function. The source of this sequence is a man aged 25 to 45 who had recovered from COVID-19. Sequenced material: PBMCs or T cells enriched from blood (not recorded which). The CDR3 reads CASKLRDRDGNTIYF. For the CDR3, the DNA is TGCGCCAGCAAGCTGAGGGACAGGGACGGAAACACCATATATTTT.